Listed below are T cell receptor beta chains from one sample, sequenced in a study of regulatory T cells in long-lasting Graves disease. TCRdb reprocessed the multiplex PCR reads via MiXCR and lists one record per CDR3 protein. The table lists 200,000 to 250,000 distinct CDR3 sequences, roughly 19% of them singletons. Another study also made use of these data, one on T cells in Graves' hyperthyroidism and ophthalmopathy.

The input for sequencing was peripheral blood mononuclear cells (PBMCs), taken at new diagnosis, from a patient treated with antithyroid drugs. All receptors come from a woman in her 30s with Graves disease. The CDR3 runs from the conserved cysteine through the conserved F or W. D genes are given only for firm matches. The size entry is marked missing in some rows and otherwise reads once, few, many or a size class.

d_gene | j_gene | v_gene | abundance | CDR3nt | CDR3aa
- | TRBJ2-3 | TRBV7-6 | - | TGTGCCAGCAGCTTCCTGGGACTGGGCACAGATACGCAGTATTTT | CASSFLGLGTDTQYF
- | TRBJ1-5 | TRBV12-3/TRBV12-4 | many | TGTGCCAGCAGTTTTGGGGGGGGGAGTCAGCCCCAGCATTTT | CASSFGGGSQPQHF
TRBD1 | TRBJ1-6 | TRBV18 | many | TGTGCCAGCTCACCTGGACAGGGGATGGGGCCCCTCCACTTT | CASSPGQGMGPLHF
- | TRBJ1-1 | TRBV5-1 | - | TGCGCCAGCAGCTTGATGGGACACCAGAACATTGAAGCTTTCTTT | CASSLMGHQNIEAFF
TRBD1 | TRBJ1-2 | TRBV27 | many | TGTGCCAGCAGTTTATTGACAGGGAAGGATGGCTACACCTTC | CASSLLTGKDGYTF
- | TRBJ1-1 | TRBV5-4 | many | TGTGCCAGCAGCTCTATGAAATACACGACTGAAGCTTTCTTT | CASSSMKYTTEAFF
- | TRBJ1-6 | TRBV5-1 | many | TGCGCCAGCAGCTTAAACGGACAGCTGAATTCACCCCTCCACTTT | CASSLNGQLNSPLHF
TRBD1 | TRBJ1-1 | TRBV30 | many | TGTGCCTGGAGTCTGGGACAGGGGGCGGCTGAAGCTTTCTTT | CAWSLGQGAAEAFF
TRBD2 | TRBJ2-7 | TRBV19 | few | TGTGCCAGTAGTATGGCGGGGGGGCCTGACGAGCAGTACTTC | CASSMAGGPDEQYF
TRBD1 | TRBJ1-2 | TRBV29-1 | many | TGCAGCGTGGCCCGGCCGGACAGGTCCCATGGCTACACCTTC | CSVARPDRSHGYTF
- | TRBJ1-1 | TRBV12-3/TRBV12-4 | many | TGTGCCAGCAGTTTATTCTCCGGGGGCACTGAAGCTTTCTTT | CASSLFSGGTEAFF
TRBD1 | TRBJ2-1 | TRBV12-3/TRBV12-4 | many | TGTGCCAGCAGTTTGGTCCCAGGGGGCAGGGTCTTC | CASSLVPGGRVF
- | TRBJ1-1 | TRBV28 | - | TGTGCCAGCAGTTATTTTGCGGACACTGAAGCTTTCTTT | CASSYFADTEAFF
TRBD1 | TRBJ2-3 | TRBV5-1 | many | TGCGCCAGCGGTCTTACCGGACAGGGGGCCACAGATACGCAGTATTTT | CASGLTGQGATDTQYF
- | TRBJ2-3 | TRBV10-3 | - | TGTGCCATCAGTGAATGGGGACTGGACACAGATACGCAGTATTTT | CAISEWGLDTDTQYF
- | TRBJ2-6 | TRBV27 | - | TGTGCCAGCAGTCCCAGGCGCTCTGGGGCCAACGTCCCGACTTTC | CASSPRRSGANVPTF
- | TRBJ1-2 | TRBV11-3 | many | TGTGCCAGCAGCTTCAGGAACTCCTATGGCTACACCTTC | CASSFRNSYGYTF
TRBD1 | TRBJ1-1 | TRBV20-1 | - | TGCAGTGCTAGAGACTGGGGACAGGGAGGAGCTTTCTTT | CSARDWGQGGAFF
- | TRBJ2-5 | TRBV2 | many | TGTGCCAGCAAGTCCGGGGCCTTCGACGAGACCCAGTACTTC | CASKSGAFDETQYF
TRBD1 | TRBJ1-2 | TRBV28 | many | TGTGCCAGCACGTCCCGGGGACAGGGAATCTATGGCTACACCTTC | CASTSRGQGIYGYTF
- | TRBJ1-4 | TRBV27 | many | TGTGCCAGCGGGGACCTCGCAACTAATGAAAAACTGTTTTTT | CASGDLATNEKLFF
- | TRBJ2-7 | TRBV7-3 | many | TGTGCCAGCAGCTTAGGTGGTAGCTCCGACGAGCAGTACTTC | CASSLGGSSDEQYF
- | TRBJ1-2 | TRBV9 | - | TGTGCCAGCAGCGATCCACTCAAGGGGGGCTATGGCTACACCTTC | CASSDPLKGGYGYTF
- | TRBJ1-1 | TRBV7-9 | many | TGTGCCAGCAGCTATCCGGGTGCTTTGGCTGAAGCTTTCTTT | CASSYPGALAEAFF
TRBD2 | TRBJ2-3 | TRBV12-3/TRBV12-4 | many | TGTGCCAGCAGTTCGGGACTAGCGGGAGTTATGGATACGCAGTATTTT | CASSSGLAGVMDTQYF
TRBD2 | TRBJ2-7 | TRBV28 | many | TGTGCCAGCGTGAGCGGGGGGAGCCTCCAGATTTACGAGCAGTACTTC | CASVSGGSLQIYEQYF
TRBD1 | TRBJ2-1 | TRBV5-1 | many | TGCGCCAGCAGCTTGGGGGACAGCTACAATGAGCAGTTCTTC | CASSLGDSYNEQFF
TRBD1 | TRBJ1-2 | TRBV6-2/TRBV6-3 | many | TGTGCCAGCAGTGGACAACAGGGGGTCCCCTATGGCTACACCTTC | CASSGQQGVPYGYTF
- | TRBJ2-2 | TRBV12-3/TRBV12-4 | many | TGTGCCAGCAGTCCCGGGACGACCGGGGAGCTGTTTTTT | CASSPGTTGELFF
- | TRBJ2-1 | TRBV11-2 | - | TGTGCCAGCAGCTTAGGGGGTCTAGTAGCGGCCTATGAGCAGTTCTTC | CASSLGGLVAAYEQFF
- | TRBJ1-5 | TRBV19 | few | TGTGCCAGTAGTATTGGGCCGGCCGGCAATCAGCCCCAGCATTTT | CASSIGPAGNQPQHF
- | TRBJ2-5 | TRBV30 | medium-sized | TGTGCCTGGGGGGAGGTTCTGGAGACCCAGTACTTC | CAWGEVLETQYF
- | TRBJ2-2 | TRBV28 | many | TGTGCCAGCAGTTTAGCGACGCTGGACACCGGGGAGCTGTTTTTT | CASSLATLDTGELFF
- | TRBJ2-1 | TRBV5-1 | few | TGCGCCAGCAGGGAGACTTTGTCCTACAATGAGCAGTTCTTC | CASRETLSYNEQFF
- | TRBJ1-2 | TRBV28 | many | TGTGCCAGCAGTTTAGCCTCTGCGACCAGTTCGAGGGGTTACTATGGCTACACCTTC | CASSLASATSSRGYYGYTF
- | TRBJ1-1 | TRBV5-8 | many | TGTGCCAGCAGCTTGGCCCCAGGGTACACTGAAGCTTTCTTT | CASSLAPGYTEAFF
TRBD1 | TRBJ1-2 | TRBV6-1 | many | TGTGCCAGCACCCTCACGACAGGGGCGAGGATTGATGGCTACACCTTC | CASTLTTGARIDGYTF
- | TRBJ1-1 | TRBV29-1 | - | TGCAGCGTTGAGGTCGGGGGGGCCCTGAACACTGAAGCTTTCTTT | CSVEVGGALNTEAFF
- | TRBJ2-5 | TRBV11-2 | many | TGTGCCAGCAGCCGGGTCGGGTCCGGGACCCAGTACTTC | CASSRVGSGTQYF
- | TRBJ2-3 | TRBV5-1 | many | TGCGCCAGCAGCTTGCCCGAGCTACCGCAGTATTTT | CASSLPELPQYF
TRBD1 | TRBJ2-6 | TRBV3-1 | many | TGTGCCAGCACCTCACCGGGACAGGGGTTCTCTGGGGCCAACGTCCTGACTTTC | CASTSPGQGFSGANVLTF
- | TRBJ2-4 | TRBV4-1 | many | TGCGCCAGCAGCCATCTCCCGGGACAAATAGCCAAAAACATTCAGTACTTC | CASSHLPGQIAKNIQYF
TRBD2 | TRBJ2-3 | TRBV7-2 | few | TGTGCCAGCAGCTTTGGTGGGGGGGGCACAGATACGCAGTATTTT | CASSFGGGGTDTQYF
TRBD1 | TRBJ1-6 | TRBV20-1 | many | TGCAGTGTAGGACAGGGGTCACCCCTCCACTTT | CSVGQGSPLHF
- | TRBJ1-4 | TRBV18 | few | TGTGCCAGCTCAGTGACCGGGACACGTAATGAAAAACTGTTTTTT | CASSVTGTRNEKLFF
TRBD2 | TRBJ2-2 | TRBV4-1 | - | TGCGCCAGCAGCCAAGACGGAGCGGGGGCGAACACCGGGGAGCTGTTTTTT | CASSQDGAGANTGELFF
TRBD1 | TRBJ1-1 | TRBV28 | many | TGTGCCAGCACCACAGGGGTTGGCACTGAAGCTTTCTTT | CASTTGVGTEAFF
- | TRBJ1-1 | TRBV12-3/TRBV12-4 | many | TGTGCCAGCATCCTGGTAGGCACTGAAGCTTTCTTT | CASILVGTEAFF
- | TRBJ1-3 | TRBV14 | many | TGTGCCAGCAGCCAGGTCGGGGGGGCGTACTCTGGAAACACCATATATTTT | CASSQVGGAYSGNTIYF
- | TRBJ2-3 | TRBV11-2 | - | TGTGCCAGCAGCTCCCGACCAACAGATACGCAGTATTTT | CASSSRPTDTQYF
- | TRBJ1-5 | TRBV6-1 | many | TGTGCCAGCAGTCCCCTCGGGGGGCAGGCGTATAGCAATCAGCCCCAGCATTTT | CASSPLGGQAYSNQPQHF